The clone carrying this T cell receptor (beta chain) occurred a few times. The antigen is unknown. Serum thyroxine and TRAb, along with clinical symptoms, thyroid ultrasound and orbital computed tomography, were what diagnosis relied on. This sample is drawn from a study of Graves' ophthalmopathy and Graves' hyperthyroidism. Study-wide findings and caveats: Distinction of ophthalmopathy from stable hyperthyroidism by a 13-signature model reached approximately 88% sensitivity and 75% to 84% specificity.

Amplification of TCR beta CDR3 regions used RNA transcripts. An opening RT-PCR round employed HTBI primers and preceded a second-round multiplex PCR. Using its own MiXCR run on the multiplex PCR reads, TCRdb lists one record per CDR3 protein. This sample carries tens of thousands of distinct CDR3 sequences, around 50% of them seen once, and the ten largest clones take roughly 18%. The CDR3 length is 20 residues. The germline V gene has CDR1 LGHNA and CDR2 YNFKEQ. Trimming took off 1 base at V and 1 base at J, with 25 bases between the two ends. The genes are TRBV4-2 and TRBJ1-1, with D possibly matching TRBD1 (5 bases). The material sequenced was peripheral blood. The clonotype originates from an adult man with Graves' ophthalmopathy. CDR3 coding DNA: TGTGCCAGCAGCCAAGGGGGGGTTTTCGGGAATTTTGGGCCGAACACTGAAGCTTTCTTT. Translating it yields CASSQGGVFGNFGPNTEAFF.